The rows below give T cell receptor beta chains drawn from one sample of a study of blood T cell repertoires in COVID-19. Using immunoSEQ multiplex PCR, the repertoire was profiled, and TCRdb retains in-frame clones only, with some absent. The data hold some 200,000 clones, with around four fifths observed a single time. The sequencing sample was made of peripheral blood. These receptors came from an elderly woman with active or convalescent COVID-19. CDR3s leave out the opening cysteine and the closing phenylalanine or tryptophan. Each record gives: clone size, V gene, CDR3 protein. Rows may omit the clone size; those that give it use once, few, many or a size class.

clone_size: NA
v_call: TRBV2
cdr3_aa: ASSAMYGQGGGDTQY

clone_size: once
v_call: TRBV5-1
cdr3_aa: ASSLGSGGAGGYEQY

clone_size: few
v_call: TRBV9
cdr3_aa: ASSSRTERNTIY

clone_size: NA
v_call: TRBV6-2/TRBV6-3
cdr3_aa: ATSGVAQETQY

clone_size: NA
v_call: TRBV6-6
cdr3_aa: ASSKRLAGGKETQY

clone_size: NA
v_call: TRBV19
cdr3_aa: ASSIDRVGTLKNIQY

clone_size: few
v_call: TRBV12-2
cdr3_aa: ASRVSPTGGQNYGYT

clone_size: NA
v_call: TRBV5-1
cdr3_aa: ASSKGYEQY

clone_size: NA
v_call: TRBV6-6
cdr3_aa: ASSHIEGDTQY

clone_size: once
v_call: TRBV7-2
cdr3_aa: ASSSDRNGNTIY

clone_size: NA
v_call: TRBV7-9
cdr3_aa: ASSLDRGHGYT

clone_size: NA
v_call: TRBV19
cdr3_aa: ASSPGQGFLETQY

clone_size: NA
v_call: TRBV9
cdr3_aa: ASSVTTGGSETQY

clone_size: NA
v_call: TRBV18
cdr3_aa: ASSPRGTGIYEQY

clone_size: NA
v_call: TRBV12-3/TRBV12-4
cdr3_aa: ASSFTGSYEQY

clone_size: NA
v_call: TRBV7-6
cdr3_aa: ASSLALGLAGETQY

clone_size: NA
v_call: TRBV7-2
cdr3_aa: ASSTGLAGKRWTDTQY

clone_size: NA
v_call: TRBV7-6
cdr3_aa: ASSLDRHPPYEQY

clone_size: NA
v_call: TRBV5-1
cdr3_aa: ASSLGLAGVGTDTQY

clone_size: NA
v_call: TRBV4-3
cdr3_aa: ASGYRA

clone_size: NA
v_call: TRBV6-2/TRBV6-3
cdr3_aa: ASSYSQGFYEQY

clone_size: few
v_call: TRBV5-4
cdr3_aa: ASSQDTNTGELF

clone_size: few
v_call: TRBV28
cdr3_aa: ASRLQGGTEAF

clone_size: NA
v_call: TRBV7-2
cdr3_aa: ASSLGPLRDEQY

clone_size: NA
v_call: TRBV11-2
cdr3_aa: ASSLQGYEQY

clone_size: NA
v_call: TRBV27
cdr3_aa: ASSWDTTDTQY

clone_size: NA
v_call: TRBV7-6
cdr3_aa: ASSIRTSGGVGELF

clone_size: NA
v_call: TRBV5-1
cdr3_aa: ASSPTDSYEQY